This entry lists 14 T cell receptor beta chains sequenced from one sample in a study of T cells in Graves' hyperthyroidism and ophthalmopathy. The TCR beta CDR3 regions underwent amplification using RNA transcripts as the source. The primer set for the first-round RT-PCR of the TCR CDR3 was HTBI. One entry per CDR3 protein results from TCRdb running MiXCR on the multiplex PCR reads. Of about 360,000 distinct CDR3 sequences detected, roughly 14% appear once; the ten largest clones hold around 21%. What was sequenced was blood. These receptors originate from a man younger than 45 with Graves' hyperthyroidism that later progressed to Graves' ophthalmopathy.

This clonotype was seen many times. V usage is TRBV7-8 and J usage is TRBJ1-5; D unclear. Germline lookup yields CDR1 SGHVS and CDR2 FQNEAQ. There are 14 residues in the CDR3. The V and J ends lost 8 bases and 3 bases respectively, with 14 bases between them. This CDR3 is CASGRGTFNQPQHF. CDR3 sequence (DNA): TGTGCCAGCGGGCGCGGAACATTCAATCAGCCCCAGCATTTT.

This chain links TRBV20-1 with TRBJ1-6; the D is unclear. CDR1 and CDR2 (germline): DFQATT, SNEGSKA (reference sequence). Trimming took 3 bases from V and 0 from J, leaving 6 bases between them. This CDR3 is 14 amino acids long. As DNA, the CDR3 is TGCAGTGCTAGGGGCAGCTCCTATAATTCACCCCTCCACTTT. Translating gives CSARGSSYNSPLHF.

This clonotype was found many times. The J gene is TRBJ2-3, the V gene TRBV5-1; D may be TRBD2 (6 bases). Per the germline V gene, CDR1 is SGHRS and CDR2 is YFSETQ. Between the trimmed V and J ends, which lost 5 bases and 6 bases, there was a span of 16 bases. The CDR3 runs 14 residues. This CDR3 is CASRYGTGADTQYF. CDR3 bases: TGCGCCAGCAGATATGGGACTGGAGCGGATACGCAGTATTTT.

This clonotype was detected ten times or more. The V call is TRBV27, the J call TRBJ2-5, with 8 bases that match TRBD2. The CDR3 runs 13 residues. After removal of 6 bases from V and 4 bases from J, the junction contained 4 bases not matched to a gene. CDR1 is MNHEY and CDR2 is SMNVEV in the germline V gene (reference sequence). The CDR3 sequence: CASSGGATETQYF. Here the CDR3 DNA reads TGTGCCAGCAGCGGGGGGGCCACAGAGACCCAGTACTTC.

This clonotype has at least ten counts. The V gene is TRBV20-1, the J gene TRBJ2-2, with D unclear. The germline gives CDR1 DFQATT, CDR2 SNEGSKA (reference sequence). The CDR3 has 13 amino acids. V lost 3 bases to trimming and J lost 2 bases, with 7 bases between them. DNA of the CDR3: TGCAGTGCTAGCGATCCCAACACCGGGGAGCTGTTTTTT. Its translation is CSASDPNTGELFF.

There are many counts of this clonotype. The chain carries TRBV6-1 and TRBJ1-1; maybe TRBD1 (6 bases). Germline V gene lookup returns CDR1 MNHNS and CDR2 SASEGT. The length of the CDR3 is 11 residues. V lost 5 bases and J 11 bases, leaving 12 bases between the germline ends. Here the CDR3 reads CASSTGNRAFF. The CDR3 bases are TGTGCCAGCAGTACAGGGAACAGGGCTTTCTTT.

This clonotype was detected ten times or more. The chain has TRBV7-9 and TRBJ1-2, with D uncertain. Germline CDR1 SEHNR, CDR2 FQNEAQ (reference sequence). The CDR3 has 14 amino acids. V was pared by 8 bases and J by 0 bases, with 13 bases between. CDR3 protein: CASGTSGSNYGYTF. DNA for the CDR3: TGTGCCAGCGGTACGTCAGGTTCTAACTATGGCTACACCTTC.

This clonotype was observed at least ten times. The rearrangement uses TRBV20-1 and TRBJ2-5; 11 nucleotides line up with TRBD2. CDR3 length equals 14 residues. Per germline, CDR1 DFQATT and CDR2 SNEGSKA (reference sequence). With 6 bases clipped from V and 7 bases from J, the junction kept 10 bases outside the gene matches. CDR3 protein: CSARPTSGEWTQYF. CDR3 bases: TGCAGTGCCCGACCGACTAGCGGGGAGTGGACCCAGTACTTC.

This clonotype was observed a handful of times. V gene TRBV11-3 combines with J gene TRBJ2-6, with D perhaps matching TRBD1 or TRBD2 (5 bases each). V lost 0 bases and J lost 2, with 8 bases in between. The germline V gene has CDR1 SGHNT and CDR2 YENEEA. The length of the CDR3 is 16 residues. CDR3 region: CASSLEGVPGANVLTF. The CDR3 bases are TGTGCCAGCAGCTTAGAGGGGGTTCCTGGGGCCAACGTCCTGACTTTC.

This clonotype occurred many times. V and J are TRBV12-3 or TRBV12-4 and TRBJ1-1, with D perhaps matching TRBD1 (6 bases). V was shortened by 10 bases and J by 3 bases, with 18 bases between the two germline ends. The CDR3 loop spans 14 amino acids. The CDR3 DNA reads TGTGCCAAAACCGGGGGCCAGTTGTACACTGAAGCTTTCTTT. Protein product: CAKTGGQLYTEAFF.

This clonotype has more than one count but fewer than ten. The chain joins TRBV20-1 to TRBJ2-2, with 8 bases that match TRBD1. Germline loops: CDR1 DFQATT, CDR2 SNEGSKA (reference sequence). CDR3 length: 16 amino acids. With 3 bases clipped from V and 4 bases from J, the junction kept 10 bases outside the gene matches. The CDR3 region has the DNA TGCAGTGCTAGTCCCTTGACAGGGGTAGGCACCGGGGAGCTGTTTTTT. It codes for CSASPLTGVGTGELFF.

The V gene is TRBV18, the J gene TRBJ1-6; D gene unclear. The CDR3 sequence is 12 residues long. CDR1 and CDR2 (germline): KGHSH, LQKENI. Trimming took 4 bases from V and 6 from J, leaving 4 bases between them. CDR3 DNA: TGTGCCAGCTCACGACCTAATTCACCCCTCCACTTT. It is translated as CASSRPNSPLHF.

This clonotype occurred many times. The V gene is TRBV28, the J gene TRBJ2-1; TRBD2 matches 11 bases. The CDR3 consists of 17 residues. CDR1 is MDHEN, CDR2 SYDVKM, per germline. The ends lost 4 bases at V and 1 base at J; junction bases unmatched: 6. The CDR3 DNA is TGTGCCAGCAGTTCTTATAGCGGGGGGGGATCCTACAATGAGCAGTTCTTC. This translates into CASSSYSGGGSYNEQFF.

Ten or more counts support this clonotype. The J gene is TRBJ1-2, the V gene TRBV5-6; 8 bases are a match to TRBD1. The length of the CDR3 is 14 residues. With V trimmed by 4 bases and J by 3 bases, 5 bases remained unmatched. Germline CDR1 is SGHDT and CDR2 is YYEEEE. The CDR3 sequence is CASSHGQGHYGYTF. The CDR3 coding sequence is TGTGCCAGCAGCCACGGACAGGGCCACTATGGCTACACCTTC.